The 21 T cell receptor beta chains given below trace back to one sample, sequenced in a study of blood T cells in healthy people across ages. PCR was performed a second time for about 6 to 12 cycles using a sample-barcoded 5' primer and a J-beta primer mix. TCRdb called the 5' RACE reads again in MiXCR, with one record for every CDR3 protein. The data show some 930,000 distinct CDR3 sequences, under 35% seen once. The same sample was also studied in work on T cells of mothers and their children.

Sequencing was done on a sample of blood. The receptors come from a woman aged 35 to 49 in good health.

This clonotype has only a few counts. A read error may produce the germline difference seen at one junction end. DNA for the CDR3: TGTGCCAGCAGTTTTTATGTGGGCAGGGGTACCTACGGGCAGTACTTC. This translates into CASSFYVGRGTYGQYF. The V gene is TRBV28, the J gene TRBJ2-7; perhaps TRBD1 as D (6 bases). This CDR3 comprises 16 residues. The germline V gene has CDR1 MDHEN and CDR2 SYDVKM.

The V gene is TRBV20-1, the J gene TRBJ1-5, with TRBD1 identical over 9 bases. From germline, CDR1 is DFQATT and CDR2 SNEGSKA (reference sequence). The CDR3 loop spans 18 amino acids. J lost 0 bases, V lost 0 bases, and 9 bases had no gene match. The CDR3 here is CSARDPGQGSYSNQPQHF. The CDR3 DNA sequence: TGCAGTGCTAGAGACCCGGGACAGGGATCTTATAGCAATCAGCCCCAGCATTTT.

This clonotype was detected a few times. V usage is TRBV18 and J usage is TRBJ2-5; D remains ambiguous. Germline V gene lookup returns CDR1 KGHSH and CDR2 LQKENI. The CDR3 contains 16 residues. V shed 1 base and J shed 0 bases, with 12 bases lying between them. The CDR3 DNA reads as TGTGCCAGCTCACCACGAGCAGCGTTGTACCAAGAGACCCAGTACTTC. This gives the protein CASSPRAALYQETQYF.

There are many counts of this clonotype. This sequence joins TRBV9 and TRBJ1-2; no definite D call. CDR3 size: 14 residues. V gave up 0 bases and J gave up 0 bases, with 6 bases separating them. Germline lookup yields CDR1 SGDLS and CDR2 YYNGEE. In DNA, the CDR3 is TGTGCCAGCAGCGTAGAAGCGACTAACTATGGCTACACCTTC. Protein: CASSVEATNYGYTF.

This chain connects TRBV3-1 to TRBJ2-1; D possibly corresponds to TRBD2 (6 bases). Looked up from germline, CDR1 is LGHDT and CDR2 is YNNKEL (reference sequence). The germline V and J ends were trimmed by 5 bases and 2 bases, with 13 bases remaining between them. CDR3 length: 15 residues. CDR3 protein: CASSLEEGPYNEQFF. The CDR3 nucleotides are TGTGCCAGCAGCTTGGAGGAGGGCCCCTACAATGAGCAGTTCTTC.

As concerns this clonotype: One junction end disagrees with the germline gene, perhaps due to a read error. The chain joins TRBV20-1 to TRBJ2-3; D is undetermined. This CDR3 has 12 residues. The germline V gene encodes CDR1 DFQATT and CDR2 SNEGSKA (reference sequence). This CDR3 reads CSARGPGDTQYF. DNA of the CDR3: TGTAGTGCTAGAGGCCCGGGTGATACGCAGTATTTT.

Many counts were recorded for this clonotype. This chain joins TRBV5-1 and TRBJ2-5; 7 positions agree with TRBD2. Per germline, CDR1 SGHRS and CDR2 YFSETQ. This CDR3 region has 15 residues. The ends lost 5 bases at V and 4 bases at J; junction bases unmatched: 11. The CDR3 sequence: CASREKGGYGETQYF. CDR3 in DNA: TGCGCCAGCAGGGAAAAGGGAGGGTACGGAGAGACCCAGTACTTC.

At least ten counts were recorded for this clonotype. J is TRBJ2-7 and V is TRBV4-3; possible D gene TRBD1, 6 bases. The germline gives CDR1 LGHNA, CDR2 YSLEER. Trimming stripped 0 bases from V and 2 bases from J, with 11 bases between. The CDR3 is 15 amino acids. The DNA for the CDR3 is TGCGCCAGCAGCCAAGAGTGGGGGCGCCCCTACGAGCAGTACTTC. This gives the protein CASSQEWGRPYEQYF.

This clonotype appeared a single time. The chain combines TRBV4-3 with TRBJ2-1, with 7 bases lining up with TRBD1. From germline, CDR1 is LGHNA and CDR2 YSLEER. The CDR3 is 16 amino acids. V was pared by 4 bases and J by 2 bases, with 8 bases of the junction left unmatched. DNA of the CDR3: TGCGCCAGCAGCCGTTGGGACAGCGAGGCCTACAATGAGCAGTTCTTC. Its protein is CASSRWDSEAYNEQFF.

There are a few counts of this clonotype. This sequence joins TRBV28 and TRBJ2-1; 10 positions agree with TRBD1. CDR1 is MDHEN, CDR2 SYDVKM, per germline. V was clipped by 6 bases and J by 6 bases; unmatched bases: 8. The CDR3 extends over 15 amino acids. The CDR3 nucleotides are TGTGCCAGCAGCCCGACCTGGACAGGGGGCAATGAGCAGTTCTTC. This translates into CASSPTWTGGNEQFF.

With regard to this clonotype: A read error is possible here, since a much larger clone lies one base away. The V and J genes are TRBV29-1 and TRBJ2-7, with D possibly TRBD1 on 6 matching bases. The CDR3 totals 15 residues. Germline V lookup: CDR1 SQVTM, CDR2 ANQGSEA. V gave up 3 bases and J gave up 2 bases, with 17 bases separating them. The CDR3 spells CSVDQVQGSPYEQYF. The CDR3 DNA is TGCAGCGTTGACCAGGTGCAGGGGAGCCCCTACGAGCAGTACTTC.

The CDR3 coding sequence is TGCAGTAAAGGATCTACTAGCGGTCGCACAGATACGCAGTATTTT. This translates into CSKGSTSGRTDTQYF. This rearrangement joins TRBV20-1 to TRBJ2-3, with 8 bases aligning to TRBD2. From germline, CDR1 is DFQATT and CDR2 SNEGSKA (reference sequence). The V segment lost 8 bases and the J segment 1 base; nucleotides outside the gene matches: 11. CDR3 size: 15 residues.

In this sample, this clonotype turned up many times. V usage is TRBV29-1 and J usage is TRBJ2-3; 10 positions match TRBD1. Germline V gene sequence: CDR1 SQVTM, CDR2 ANQGSEA. The V segment lost 4 bases and the J segment 6 bases; nucleotides outside the gene matches: 16. The CDR3 loop spans 17 amino acids. CDR3 in amino acids: CSVALNPGQGYGDTQYF. CDR3 nucleotide sequence: TGCAGCGTTGCCCTAAACCCGGGACAGGGGTACGGGGATACGCAGTATTTT.

This clonotype was observed a handful of times. J is TRBJ1-5 and V is TRBV5-5; 8 bases are shared with TRBD1. This CDR3 is 15 amino acids long. The trim removed 0 bases at V and 6 bases at J, leaving 5 bases unmatched. CDR1 is SGHKS, CDR2 YYEKEE, per germline (reference sequence). CDR3 DNA: TGTGCCAGCAGCTTGGCTCCCGGGACAGGTCAGCCCCAGCATTTT. This encodes CASSLAPGTGQPQHF.

This rearrangement joins TRBV7-6 to TRBJ2-3; TRBD1 might be the D (6 bases). Germline V gives CDR1 SGHVS, CDR2 FNYEAQ. V was shortened by 3 bases and J by 4 bases, with 8 bases between the two germline ends. The CDR3 spans 13 residues. The DNA of the CDR3 is TGTGCCAGCAGCTTCAACAGGGCAGATACGCAGTATTTT. This translates into CASSFNRADTQYF.

This clonotype was detected once. J is TRBJ2-7 and V is TRBV10-3; 10 positions agree with TRBD1. The CDR3 extends over 16 amino acids. The germline V gene encodes CDR1 ENHRY and CDR2 SYGVKD. With 6 bases clipped from V and 2 bases from J, the junction kept 10 bases outside the gene matches. In DNA form, the CDR3 reads TGTGCCATCAGCACGGGACAGGGGAAAAATCCCTACGAGCAGTACTTC. Its translation is CAISTGQGKNPYEQYF.

This clonotype appeared many times. The chain uses TRBV30 and TRBJ2-1; unclear D gene. The germline gives CDR1 GTSNPN, CDR2 SVGIG (reference sequence). The length of the CDR3 is 12 residues. V gave up 5 bases and J gave up 5 bases, with 10 bases separating them. CDR3 coding DNA: TGTGCCTGGGGCCCAGTAAACAATGAGCAGTTCTTC. Encoded protein: CAWGPVNNEQFF.

Turning to this clonotype: A much larger clone lies a single base off, so this may be a read error. The chain uses TRBV29-1 and TRBJ1-4, with D unclear. Germline lookup yields CDR1 SQVTM and CDR2 ANQGSEA. The CDR3 covers 14 residues. The CDR3 DNA sequence: TGCAGCGTCAGGCCCGCTTCCCCGATTCAAAAACTGGTTTTT. Encoded protein: CSVRPASPIQKLVF.

This clonotype was detected ten times or more. The rearrangement joins TRBV7-9 to TRBJ2-1; 7 bases align to TRBD1. CDR3 size: 14 residues. Germline assignment: CDR1 SEHNR and CDR2 FQNEAQ (reference sequence). V dropped 5 bases and J dropped 5; count of bases not matched to a gene: 6. The CDR3, as DNA: TGTGCCAGCAGCCCCCCGGACAGGAACAATGAGCAGTTCTTC. It yields the protein CASSPPDRNNEQFF.

This clonotype came up a few times. The V gene is TRBV20-1, the J gene TRBJ2-5; D possibly corresponds to TRBD1 (6 bases). This CDR3 has 10 residues. The germline CDR1 and CDR2 sequences are DFQATT and SNEGSKA (reference sequence). V lost 6 bases, J lost 11 bases, and 13 bases lay in between. CDR3 in DNA: TGCAGTGCAAGGACAGTTGAGCAGTACTTC. This codes for CSARTVEQYF.

The chain carries TRBV28 and TRBJ1-2; 10 bases match TRBD1. The trim removed 0 bases at V and 2 bases at J, leaving 0 bases unmatched. Germline loops: CDR1 MDHEN, CDR2 SYDVKM. The CDR3 contains 15 residues. The CDR3: CASSLWTGGNYGYTF. As DNA, the CDR3 is TGTGCCAGCAGTTTATGGACAGGGGGCAACTATGGCTACACCTTC.